Each of the 25 T cell receptor beta chains below was sequenced from the same sample in a study of T-cell memory formation after mild COVID-19. In TCRdb, the 5' RACE reads were re-called with MiXCR into one record per CDR3 protein. The sample yields hundreds of thousands of distinct CDR3 sequences, more than 15% seen once. The specimen sequenced was PBMCs or a T cell subset sorted from them (not recorded which). These receptors originate from a young man who had mild COVID-19 (a few samples of this study predate the infection). Cell type and time point are not known.

Concerning this clonotype itself: One end of the junction does not line up with germline, which may come from a read error. The chain uses TRBV7-8 and TRBJ2-1; 8 nucleotides match TRBD2. In germline, CDR1 is SGHVS, CDR2 FQNEAQ. The CDR3 loop spans 12 amino acids. CDR3 residues: CASSQSREVELF. In DNA, the CDR3 is TGTGCCAGCAGCCAGTCGCGGGAGGTTGAGCTCTTC. Together with reference TRBV7-8 and TRBJ2-1, the CDR3 gives the full variable domain: GAGVSQSPRYKVAKRGQDVALRCDPISGHVSLFWYQQALGQGPEFLTYFQNEAQLDKSGLPSDRFFAERPEGSVSTLKIQRTQQEDSAVYLCASSQSREVELFGPGTRLTVL.

This clonotype was seen ten or more times. The rearrangement links TRBV5-1 to TRBJ2-3; D uncertain. V was trimmed by 4 bases and J by 0 bases, leaving 9 bases between them. This CDR3 is 14 amino acids long. CDR1 is SGHRS and CDR2 is YFSETQ in the germline V gene. The CDR3 reads CASSRISSTDTQYF. DNA of the CDR3: TGCGCCAGCAGCAGAATATCTAGCACAGATACGCAGTATTTT.

A single count supports this clonotype. The V gene is TRBV12-3 or TRBV12-4, the J gene TRBJ1-1; D is unresolved. The CDR3 contains 12 residues. The V end lost 5 bases, the J end lost 5 bases, and 9 bases lay between the germline ends. Here the CDR3 reads CASSPLITEAFF. The CDR3 DNA reads TGTGCCAGCAGTCCCTTAATTACTGAAGCTTTCTTT.

The genes are TRBV7-8 and TRBJ1-3; tentative D call: TRBD1 (5 bases). Germline V lookup: CDR1 SGHVS, CDR2 FQNEAQ. The CDR3 spans 16 residues. Between the trimmed V and J ends, which lost 2 bases and 0 bases, there was a span of 11 bases. CDR3 protein: CASSLPRALSGNTIYF. Written as DNA, the CDR3 is TGTGCCAGCAGCTTACCCAGGGCCCTCTCTGGAAACACCATATATTTT.

The rearrangement joins TRBV24-1 to TRBJ2-2; 8 bases fit TRBD2. The CDR3 extends over 15 amino acids. J was trimmed by 4 bases and V by 4 bases; bases with no gene match: 4. Germline V lookup: CDR1 KGHDR, CDR2 SFDVKD. DNA of the CDR3: TGTGCCACCAGTGAGACCGGGACTAGCACCGGGGAGCTGTTTTTT. Its protein product is CATSETGTSTGELFF.

J is TRBJ2-5 and V is TRBV6-2 or TRBV6-3, with TRBD1 matching 7 bases. The germline V gene has CDR1 MNHEY and CDR2 SVGEGT. Trimming at V came to 3 bases and at J to 5 bases, leaving 9 bases not matched to a gene. The CDR3 loop spans 15 amino acids. CDR3 in amino acids: CASSYLGGLRETQYF. CDR3 sequence (DNA): TGTGCCAGCAGTTATCTAGGGGGCCTGAGGGAGACCCAGTACTTC.

There are a few counts of this clonotype. This chain joins TRBV29-1 and TRBJ2-1, with D uncertain. The V and J ends lost 4 bases and 10 bases respectively, with 11 bases between them. The CDR3 spans 11 residues. The V gene's germline CDR1 is SQVTM and CDR2 ANQGSEA. CDR3 nucleotide sequence: TGCAGCGTTGCCAGGTCACAAGAGCAGTTCTTC. This encodes CSVARSQEQFF.

The chain couples TRBV5-1 to TRBJ2-5; 9 positions match TRBD1. Looked up from germline, CDR1 is SGHRS and CDR2 is YFSETQ. This CDR3 spans 15 amino acids. V trimming: 2 bases; J trimming: 7 bases; junction bases outside the gene matches: 9. In DNA form, the CDR3 reads TGCGCCAGCAGCTTCGGACAGGGGATGGTGGGGACCCAGTACTTC. This sequence encodes CASSFGQGMVGTQYF.

The chain employs TRBV7-8 and TRBJ2-1, with D possibly matching TRBD2 (6 bases). V was shortened by 4 bases and J by 9 bases, with 10 bases between the two germline ends. Per germline, CDR1 SGHVS and CDR2 FQNEAQ. The CDR3 has 12 amino acids. The CDR3 coding sequence is TGTGCCAGCAGCTCCGGAGGGCCTGAGCAGTTCTTC. It encodes CASSSGGPEQFF.

The gene calls are TRBV18 and TRBJ1-5; D unclear. The germline gives CDR1 KGHSH, CDR2 LQKENI. This CDR3 region has 13 residues. V lost 2 bases to trimming and J lost 5 bases, with 7 bases between them. The CDR3 coding sequence is TGTGCCAGCTCACCATCGGCAGATCAGCCCCAGCATTTT. This encodes CASSPSADQPQHF.

This clonotype occurred once. The V call is TRBV5-8, the J call TRBJ1-2; no reliable D call. Trimming pared 3 bases from V and 7 bases from J, leaving 16 bases between. Germline V CDR1 and CDR2: SGHTS, YDEGEE. This CDR3 region has 14 residues. CDR3 DNA sequence: TGTGCCAGCAGCTCCTACCCTGTGGCCAGTGGCTACACCTTC. Its translation is CASSSYPVASGYTF.

This clonotype was observed at least ten times. The J gene is TRBJ2-7, the V gene TRBV28, with 7 bases matching TRBD1. V lost 10 bases, J lost 5 bases, and 8 bases stayed unmatched. The CDR3 consists of 12 residues. The germline V gene has CDR1 MDHEN and CDR2 SYDVKM. DNA for the CDR3: TGTGCCATTTCGACAGGGACAGACGAGCAGTACGTC. This gives the protein CAISTGTDEQYV.

The V call is TRBV12-3 or TRBV12-4, the J call TRBJ2-3; 11 bases agree with TRBD2. The V and J ends lost 7 bases and 2 bases, in that order; junction bases with no gene match: 11. The CDR3 length is 17 residues. In nucleotides, the CDR3 is TGTGCCAGCACCCTGATAGGTAGCGGGGGGGTCACAGATACGCAGTATTTT. Encoded protein: CASTLIGSGGVTDTQYF.

This clonotype was seen only a few times. The chain employs TRBV7-2 and TRBJ2-7; D is perhaps TRBD1 or TRBD2 (5 bases each). The V end was cut by 1 base, the J end by 3 bases, with 13 bases between. Germline CDR1 reads SGHTA; CDR2 reads FQGNSA. This CDR3 contains 15 residues. CDR3 sequence: CASSLGPGRYYEQYV. The CDR3, as DNA: TGTGCCAGCAGCTTAGGCCCGGGACGATACTACGAGCAGTACGTC.

This chain connects TRBV12-3 or TRBV12-4 to TRBJ1-6, with 10 bases lining up with TRBD1. J gave up 8 bases and V 1 base, and 5 bases lay outside the gene matches. The CDR3 totals 16 residues. CDR3 amino acids: CASSLGLDRGDSPLHF. In DNA form, the CDR3 reads TGTGCCAGCAGTTTAGGCCTGGACAGGGGGGATTCACCCCTCCACTTT.

V gene TRBV4-1 combines with J gene TRBJ2-7; tentatively, D is TRBD1 or TRBD2 (5 bases each). The CDR3 is made up of 14 amino acids. The ends were cut back, 3 bases at V and 3 bases at J, with 12 bases in the middle. CDR1 is MGHRA, CDR2 YSYEKL, per germline. The CDR3 coding sequence is TGCGCCAGCAGCCATGAGGGGTCGAACTACGAGCAGTACTTC. This codes for CASSHEGSNYEQYF.

This clonotype was found a few times. The rearrangement links TRBV20-1 to TRBJ2-1, with 11 positions matching TRBD1. The CDR3 is 14 residues long. The junction had 6 bases not matched to a gene; V was cut back by 5 bases and J by 6 bases. Germline CDR1 is DFQATT and CDR2 is SNEGSKA (reference sequence). CDR3 residues: CSARGQGVLNEQFF. Written as DNA, the CDR3 is TGCAGTGCTCGGGGACAGGGGGTTCTCAATGAGCAGTTCTTC.

This clonotype was detected only a few times. The chain combines TRBV11-2 with TRBJ2-1; D gene unclear. This CDR3 has 12 amino acids. The germline gives CDR1 SGHAT, CDR2 FQNNGV. The ends were cut back, 6 bases at V and 9 bases at J, with 12 bases in the middle. This chain's CDR3 is CASSYWDGEQFF. The CDR3 DNA follows: TGTGCCAGCAGTTATTGGGATGGTGAGCAGTTCTTC.

The rearrangement joins TRBV28 to TRBJ2-7; possibly TRBD1 for D (5 bases). This CDR3 spans 12 amino acids. From germline, CDR1 is MDHEN and CDR2 SYDVKM. The germline V and J ends were trimmed by 6 bases and 6 bases, with 12 bases remaining between them. CDR3 nucleotide sequence: TGTGCCAGCAGAGCGACAGTCGGCGAGCAGTACGTC. Residues: CASRATVGEQYV.

This clonotype was counted only a few times. The CDR3, as DNA: TGTGCCAGCAGTTTAGGACGGCTCTACGAGCAGTACGTC. As protein: CASSLGRLYEQYV. The V call is TRBV12-3 or TRBV12-4, the J call TRBJ2-7; no clear D gene. This CDR3 comprises 13 residues. V was clipped by 1 base and J by 3 bases, with 7 bases between them.

The CDR3 nucleotides read TGTGCCAGCAGTTTTAGCCTAATCACAGATACGCAGTATTTT. The encoded protein is CASSFSLITDTQYF. V gene TRBV12-3 or TRBV12-4 combines with J gene TRBJ2-3, with D uncertain. V shed 3 bases and J shed 2 bases, with 9 bases lying between them. The CDR3 is 14 amino acids.

This sequence joins TRBV28 and TRBJ2-7; tentatively, D is TRBD1 (5 bases). V was trimmed by 3 bases and J by 5 bases, leaving 14 bases between them. The CDR3 sequence is 14 residues long. CDR1 and CDR2 (germline): MDHEN, SYDVKM. For the CDR3, the DNA is TGTGCCAGCAGTTTGTCAGGGCTAGAGGACGAGCAGTACGTC. Protein product: CASSLSGLEDEQYV.

The chain combines TRBV7-2 with TRBJ1-1, with 7 bases that match TRBD1. This CDR3 spans 14 amino acids. Germline CDR1 and CDR2: SGHTA and FQGNSA. Losses at the gene ends were 4 bases for V and 0 bases for J; bases not matched to a gene: 2. CDR3: CASSWGTVNTEAFF. Written as DNA, the CDR3 is TGTGCCAGCAGCTGGGGGACAGTGAACACTGAAGCTTTCTTT.

There are a few counts of this clonotype. The DNA for the CDR3 is TGTGCCAGCAGTGAACTCGGGACGAGGGAGAGTTACGAGCAGTACTTC. Protein: CASSELGTRESYEQYF. J is TRBJ2-7 and V is TRBV6-1; D possibly matches TRBD1 or TRBD2 (5 bases each). The CDR3 is made up of 16 amino acids. The germline CDR1 and CDR2 sequences are MNHNS and SASEGT. Between the trimmed V and J ends, which lost 2 bases and 4 bases, there was a span of 18 bases.

The sample holds a few counts of this clonotype. A much larger clonotype is one base distant, so this may be a read error. The CDR3 here is CASSPDGAFF. CDR3 DNA: TGTGCCAGCAGCCCCGACGGAGCTTTCTTT. The chain combines TRBV12-3 or TRBV12-4 with TRBJ1-1; D unresolved. V was shortened by 6 bases and J by 10 bases, with 9 bases between the two germline ends. This CDR3 has 10 amino acids.